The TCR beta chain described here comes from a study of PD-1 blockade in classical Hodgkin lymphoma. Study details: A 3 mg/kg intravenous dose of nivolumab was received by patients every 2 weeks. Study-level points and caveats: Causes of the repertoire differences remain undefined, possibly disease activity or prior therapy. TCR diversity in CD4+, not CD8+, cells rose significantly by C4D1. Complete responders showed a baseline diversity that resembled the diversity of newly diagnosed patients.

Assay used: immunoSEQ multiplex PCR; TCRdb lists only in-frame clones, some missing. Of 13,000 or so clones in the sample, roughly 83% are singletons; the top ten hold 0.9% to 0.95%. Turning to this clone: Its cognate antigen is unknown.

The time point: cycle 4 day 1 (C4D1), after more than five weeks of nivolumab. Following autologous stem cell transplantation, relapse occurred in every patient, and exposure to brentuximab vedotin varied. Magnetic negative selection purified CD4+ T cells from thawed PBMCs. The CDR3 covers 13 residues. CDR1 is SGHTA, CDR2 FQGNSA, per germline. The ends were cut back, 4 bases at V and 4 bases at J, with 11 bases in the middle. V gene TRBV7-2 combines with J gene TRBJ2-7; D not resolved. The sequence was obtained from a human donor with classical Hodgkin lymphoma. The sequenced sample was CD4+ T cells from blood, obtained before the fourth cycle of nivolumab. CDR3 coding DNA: TGTGCCAGCAGCTCCCGAGGAGCGTACGAGCAGTACTTC. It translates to CASSSRGAYEQYF.